Sequencing of this TCR beta chain was carried out in a study of blood T cell repertoires in COVID-19. As concerns this clone: This same CDR3 is encoded by further DNA sequences in the sample.

From germline, CDR1 is KGHSH and CDR2 LQKENI. The junction had 5 bases not matched to a gene; V was cut back by 3 bases and J by 1 base. The CDR3 extends over 15 amino acids. TCRdb keeps only in-frame clones here, not all; method: immunoSEQ multiplex PCR. The table lists 190,000 or so clones, just under 80% of them singletons. The clonotype comes from a woman older than 75 with active or convalescent COVID-19. The V gene is TRBV18, the J gene TRBJ1-1, with TRBD1 identical over 7 bases. The sequencing sample was made of peripheral blood. Written as DNA, the CDR3 is TGTGCCAGCTCACCCCCAGGGGGGCCGAACACTGAAGCTTTCTTT. As protein: CASSPPGGPNTEAFF.